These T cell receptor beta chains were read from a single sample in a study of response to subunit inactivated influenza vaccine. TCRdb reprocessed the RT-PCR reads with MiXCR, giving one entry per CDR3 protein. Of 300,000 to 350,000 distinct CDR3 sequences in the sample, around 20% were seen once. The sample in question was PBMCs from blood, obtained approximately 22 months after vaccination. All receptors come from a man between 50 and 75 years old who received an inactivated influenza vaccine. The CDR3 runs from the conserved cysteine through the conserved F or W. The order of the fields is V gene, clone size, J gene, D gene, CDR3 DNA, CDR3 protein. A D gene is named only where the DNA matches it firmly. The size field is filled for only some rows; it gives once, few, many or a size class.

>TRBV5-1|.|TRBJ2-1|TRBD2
TGCGCCAGCAGCTTGGTAGGGGAGGGGTACAATGAGCAGTTCTTC
CASSLVGEGYNEQFF
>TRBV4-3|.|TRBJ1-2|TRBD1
TGCGCCAGCAGTTCCGGGACAGGGACGCGTGGCTACACCTTC
CASSSGTGTRGYTF
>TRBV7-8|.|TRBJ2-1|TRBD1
TGTGCCAGCAGCCCGGGACAGTACCCACAGAGCTCCTACAATGAGCAGTTCTTC
CASSPGQYPQSSYNEQFF
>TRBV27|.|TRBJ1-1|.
TGTGCCAGCAGTAAAACGGGGGCTGTTGGGACTGAAGCTTTCTTT
CASSKTGAVGTEAFF
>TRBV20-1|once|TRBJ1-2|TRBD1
TGCAGTGCGGACACGGGACAGATTTTTTATGGCTACACCTTC
CSADTGQIFYGYTF
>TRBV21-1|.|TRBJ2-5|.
TGTGCCAGCAGCGCGGGACAGGACCTAAAAGAGACCCAGTACTTC
CASSAGQDLKETQYF
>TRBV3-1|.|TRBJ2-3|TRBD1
TGTGCCAGCAGCCACGACCGGGACAGGGAAGTAGATACGCAGTATTTT
CASSHDRDREVDTQYF
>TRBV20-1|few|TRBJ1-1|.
TGCAGTGCTAGAGATCGGATGACACGGACTGAAGCTTTCTTT
CSARDRMTRTEAFF
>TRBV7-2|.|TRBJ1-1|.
TGTGCCAGCAGCTTACTTCCAGGTAGTGAAGCTTTCTTT
CASSLLPGSEAFF
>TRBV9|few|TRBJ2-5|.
TGTGCCAGCAGCGTCCAGCAGGGCAGACAAGAGACCCAGTACTTC
CASSVQQGRQETQYF
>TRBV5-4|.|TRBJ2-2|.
TGTGCCAGCAGCTTGATAACTAGCTCGAACACCGGGGAGCTGTTTTTT
CASSLITSSNTGELFF
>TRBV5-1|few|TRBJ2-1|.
TGCGCCAGCAGCTTGAGCTCCGACAATGAGCAGTTCTTC
CASSLSSDNEQFF
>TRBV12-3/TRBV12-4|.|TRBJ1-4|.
TGTGCCAGCAGTCCCTATTCCAATGAAAAACTGTTTTTT
CASSPYSNEKLFF
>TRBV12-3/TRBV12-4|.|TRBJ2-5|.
TGTGCCAGCAGTTTGCACGGCGGGAAAGAGACCCAGTACTTC
CASSLHGGKETQYF
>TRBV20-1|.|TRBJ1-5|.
TGCAGTGCTAAAATGGGCAATCAGCCCCAGCATTTT
CSAKMGNQPQHF
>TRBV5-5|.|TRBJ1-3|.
TGTGCCAGCAGCTTTCAGGAGTCGAGGAACACCATATATTTT
CASSFQESRNTIYF
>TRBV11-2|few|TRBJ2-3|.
TGTGCCAGCAGCCTAGGGCAGTTCACAGATACGCAGTATTTT
CASSLGQFTDTQYF
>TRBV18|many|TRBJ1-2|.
TGTGCCAGCTCACCACAGAGGGAATCGGGCGGCTACACCTTC
CASSPQRESGGYTF
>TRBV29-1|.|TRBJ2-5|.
TGCAGCGTGCACGGGGGGGGGACAGGCAATACCCAGTACTTC
CSVHGGGTGNTQYF
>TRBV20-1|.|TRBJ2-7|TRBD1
TGCAGTGCCCCGAGGACAGGGAGGACCGAGCAGTACTTC
CSAPRTGRTEQYF
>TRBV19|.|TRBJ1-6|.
TGTGCCAGTAGTATGGGGTTTGCCTATAATTCACCCCTCCACTTT
CASSMGFAYNSPLHF
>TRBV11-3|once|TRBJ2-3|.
TGTGCCAGCAGCTCTGGGGCGGGCACAGATACGCAGTATTTT
CASSSGAGTDTQYF
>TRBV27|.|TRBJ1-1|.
TGTGCCAGCAGTCCTCACGGACAGCCCTTGATGGAAGCTTTCTTT
CASSPHGQPLMEAFF
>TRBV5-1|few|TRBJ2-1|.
TGCGCCAGCAGCGAGAGGGGGGGTTACAATGAGCAGTTCTTC
CASSERGGYNEQFF
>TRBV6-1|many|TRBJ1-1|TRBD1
TGTGCCAGCAGCCGAAACACCGGGACAGGGTTCACTGAAGCTTTCTTT
CASSRNTGTGFTEAFF
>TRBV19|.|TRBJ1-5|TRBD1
TGTGCCAGTAGTAACCCACCCGGGACAGGGGGCAATCAGCCCCAGCATTTT
CASSNPPGTGGNQPQHF
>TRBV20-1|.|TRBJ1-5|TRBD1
TGCAGTGCTCAAACAGGGGGGTTCGGCCAGCCCCAGCATTTT
CSAQTGGFGQPQHF